Listed below are T cell receptor beta chains from one sample, sequenced in a study of T-cell reconstitution after alpha-beta-depleted transplantation in children. TCRdb re-analysed the PCR reads in MiXCR, keeping a single row per CDR3 protein. The sample has nearly 250,000 distinct CDR3 sequences; 6.5% to 9% are singletons. The sample in question was PBMCs, mostly from graft donor cells, obtained 180 days after TCRalphabeta/CD19-depleted stem cell transplant. These receptors all stem from a male patient between 5 and 17 years old who had a stem cell transplant for acute lymphoblastic leukemia, so the T cells may come from the graft donor. The CDR3 runs from the conserved cysteine through the conserved F or W. Each record gives: J gene, clone size, V gene, D gene, CDR3 DNA, CDR3 protein. The D gene is left open where the match is weak. The size field is filled for only some rows; it gives once, few, many or a size class.

j_gene: TRBJ1-1
abundance: many
v_gene: TRBV10-3
d_gene: NA
CDR3nt: TGTGCCATCAGTGATCCGAGGACTGAAGCTTTCTTT
CDR3aa: CAISDPRTEAFF

j_gene: TRBJ2-7
abundance: many
v_gene: TRBV7-2
d_gene: TRBD2
CDR3nt: TGTGCCAGCAGCTTATTTAGCGGGGGGGCAGACGAGCAGTACTTC
CDR3aa: CASSLFSGGADEQYF

j_gene: TRBJ2-5
abundance: medium-sized
v_gene: TRBV2
d_gene: TRBD2
CDR3nt: TGTGCCAGCAGTGAACAGGCCCCGGGGGGCCAAGAGACCCAGTACTTC
CDR3aa: CASSEQAPGGQETQYF

j_gene: TRBJ2-2
abundance: many
v_gene: TRBV9
d_gene: TRBD2
CDR3nt: TGTGCCAGCAGCGTCTCCCCCGCTGGAGGGGCTAGCGGGAGGTACGGGGAGCTGTTTTTT
CDR3aa: CASSVSPAGGASGRYGELFF

j_gene: TRBJ1-1
abundance: many
v_gene: TRBV4-3
d_gene: TRBD1
CDR3nt: TGCGCCAGCAGCCATGGGACAGTTGGGTGGGCTTTCTTT
CDR3aa: CASSHGTVGWAFF

j_gene: TRBJ1-1
abundance: many
v_gene: TRBV9
d_gene: NA
CDR3nt: TGTGCCAGCAGCGTAGCTGGGGGAGAAGCTTTCTTT
CDR3aa: CASSVAGGEAFF

j_gene: TRBJ1-2
abundance: many
v_gene: TRBV5-1
d_gene: NA
CDR3nt: TGCGCCAGCAGCTTGGACAGGGTCGATGGCTACACCTTC
CDR3aa: CASSLDRVDGYTF

j_gene: TRBJ2-1
abundance: many
v_gene: TRBV9
d_gene: NA
CDR3nt: TGTGCCAGCACCGTCCGGGATCTTGGGTCCTACAATGAGCAGTTCTTC
CDR3aa: CASTVRDLGSYNEQFF

j_gene: TRBJ1-2
abundance: many
v_gene: TRBV4-2
d_gene: NA
CDR3nt: TGTGCCAGCAGCCAAGGGACCCGGACACCTTATGGCTACACCTTC
CDR3aa: CASSQGTRTPYGYTF

j_gene: TRBJ2-3
abundance: many
v_gene: TRBV7-2
d_gene: TRBD2
CDR3nt: TGTGCCAGCAGCTTAGACCTAGCGGGGCCAGATACGCAGTATTTT
CDR3aa: CASSLDLAGPDTQYF

j_gene: TRBJ2-7
abundance: many
v_gene: TRBV5-5
d_gene: NA
CDR3nt: TGTGCCAGCAGCTTGGGGGGAGGGGGTGGCGAGCAGTACTTC
CDR3aa: CASSLGGGGGEQYF

j_gene: TRBJ2-7
abundance: many
v_gene: TRBV2
d_gene: TRBD2
CDR3nt: TGTGCCAGCAAGGTCGGGGGGGACTCCTACGAGCAGTACTTC
CDR3aa: CASKVGGDSYEQYF

j_gene: TRBJ2-7
abundance: many
v_gene: TRBV29-1
d_gene: TRBD2
CDR3nt: TGCAGCGTTGCGGGAATTAGCGGGATCAGCACCTACGAGCAGTACTTC
CDR3aa: CSVAGISGISTYEQYF

j_gene: TRBJ2-5
abundance: many
v_gene: TRBV7-8
d_gene: NA
CDR3nt: TGTGCCAGCAGCTTAGTCTTGGATGTATTAGAGACCCAGTACTTC
CDR3aa: CASSLVLDVLETQYF

j_gene: TRBJ1-4
abundance: NA
v_gene: TRBV18
d_gene: NA
CDR3nt: TGTGCCAGCTCACCTAGGGACGGGACGGATGAAAAACTGTTTTTT
CDR3aa: CASSPRDGTDEKLFF

j_gene: TRBJ2-5
abundance: many
v_gene: TRBV7-3
d_gene: NA
CDR3nt: TGTGCCAGCAGCCCGACTAGAGAAGAGACCCAGTACTTC
CDR3aa: CASSPTREETQYF

j_gene: TRBJ2-7
abundance: many
v_gene: TRBV20-1
d_gene: TRBD1
CDR3nt: TGCAGTGCCCGAGGGGACAGGGCCTACGAGCAGTACTTC
CDR3aa: CSARGDRAYEQYF

j_gene: TRBJ2-5
abundance: NA
v_gene: TRBV5-1
d_gene: NA
CDR3nt: TGCGCCTTCCCGGGACACACTCAAGAGACCCAGTACTTC
CDR3aa: CAFPGHTQETQYF

j_gene: TRBJ1-2
abundance: many
v_gene: TRBV15
d_gene: TRBD1
CDR3nt: TGTGCCACCAGCAGAGAAAGATGGACAGGGGACTATGGCTACACCTTC
CDR3aa: CATSRERWTGDYGYTF

j_gene: TRBJ1-5
abundance: many
v_gene: TRBV5-1
d_gene: NA
CDR3nt: TGCGCCAGCAGCTTGGGGCCACGGGAGCCCCAGCATTTT
CDR3aa: CASSLGPREPQHF

j_gene: TRBJ2-2
abundance: few
v_gene: TRBV5-4
d_gene: TRBD1
CDR3nt: TGTGCCAGCAGCCCGCACAGGGGCGCAAACACCGGGGAGCTGTTTTTT
CDR3aa: CASSPHRGANTGELFF

j_gene: TRBJ2-5
abundance: few
v_gene: TRBV6-1
d_gene: NA
CDR3nt: TGTGCCAGCACCCGGGGCTCGTACCAAGAGACCCAGTACTTC
CDR3aa: CASTRGSYQETQYF

j_gene: TRBJ2-3
abundance: NA
v_gene: TRBV12-3/TRBV12-4
d_gene: NA
CDR3nt: TGTGCCAGCAGTTTTTCCGGGACTTGGGGTTATACGCAGTATTTT
CDR3aa: CASSFSGTWGYTQYF

j_gene: TRBJ2-3
abundance: many
v_gene: TRBV2
d_gene: NA
CDR3nt: TGTGCCAGCAGTGAACGGGCAGGGATCACAGATACGCAGTATTTT
CDR3aa: CASSERAGITDTQYF

j_gene: TRBJ2-5
abundance: NA
v_gene: TRBV11-2
d_gene: NA
CDR3nt: TGTGCCAGCAGCTTAGATCGGACGGGGCGCTGGAATGGGACCCAGTACTTC
CDR3aa: CASSLDRTGRWNGTQYF

j_gene: TRBJ2-3
abundance: many
v_gene: TRBV29-1
d_gene: TRBD2
CDR3nt: TGCAGCGTTGAAGTTCAGACTAGCGGGAGGAATACGCAGTATTTT
CDR3aa: CSVEVQTSGRNTQYF

j_gene: TRBJ2-2
abundance: many
v_gene: TRBV6-1
d_gene: TRBD2
CDR3nt: TGTGCCAGCAGTGAACTGGCGGGGGGGCGCACCGGGGAGCTTTTTTTT
CDR3aa: CASSELAGGRTGELFF

j_gene: TRBJ2-2
abundance: many
v_gene: TRBV12-3/TRBV12-4
d_gene: TRBD2
CDR3nt: TGTGCCAGCAGTTTTGCTAGCGGATCGAACACCGGGGAGCTGTTTTTT
CDR3aa: CASSFASGSNTGELFF

j_gene: TRBJ1-5
abundance: many
v_gene: TRBV20-1
d_gene: NA
CDR3nt: TGCAGTGCTAGAGATCAGGGTCAGCCCCAGCATTTT
CDR3aa: CSARDQGQPQHF

j_gene: TRBJ1-5
abundance: many
v_gene: TRBV27
d_gene: TRBD1
CDR3nt: TGTGCCAGCAGACCGACAGGGGAGCTCCAGCCCCAGCATTTT
CDR3aa: CASRPTGELQPQHF

j_gene: TRBJ2-1
abundance: NA
v_gene: TRBV6-5
d_gene: NA
CDR3nt: TGTGCCAGCAGCCCCGGACCGAACAATGAGCAGTTCTTC
CDR3aa: CASSPGPNNEQFF

j_gene: TRBJ2-7
abundance: NA
v_gene: TRBV6-1
d_gene: NA
CDR3nt: TGTGCCAGCAGCCCCGGGGGCTTTACCTACGAGCAGTACTTC
CDR3aa: CASSPGGFTYEQYF

j_gene: TRBJ1-2
abundance: many
v_gene: TRBV5-6
d_gene: TRBD1
CDR3nt: TGTGCCAGCAGATATGGACAGGCTTATGGCTACACCTTC
CDR3aa: CASRYGQAYGYTF

j_gene: TRBJ2-1
abundance: many
v_gene: TRBV7-9
d_gene: TRBD2
CDR3nt: TGTGCCAGCAGCCCACCCGGGCTAGCGGGCCATGAGCAGTTCTTC
CDR3aa: CASSPPGLAGHEQFF

j_gene: TRBJ1-1
abundance: many
v_gene: TRBV12-3/TRBV12-4
d_gene: NA
CDR3nt: TGTGCCAGCATGAGACCGGGCAGCTACACTGAAGCTTTCTTT
CDR3aa: CASMRPGSYTEAFF

j_gene: TRBJ1-4
abundance: many
v_gene: TRBV4-2
d_gene: NA
CDR3nt: TGTGCCAGCAGCCAAGAAAAGGTCGTGTCGGGGGCGGGATATGAAAAACTGTTTTTT
CDR3aa: CASSQEKVVSGAGYEKLFF

j_gene: TRBJ2-3
abundance: many
v_gene: TRBV20-1
d_gene: TRBD2
CDR3nt: TGCAGTGCTAGTTTTCTAGCGGGGGGATACACAGATACGCAGTATTTT
CDR3aa: CSASFLAGGYTDTQYF

j_gene: TRBJ2-1
abundance: many
v_gene: TRBV20-1
d_gene: TRBD2
CDR3nt: TGCAGTGCTAGAGAACCTAGCGGAGCCCACAATGAGCAGTTCTTC
CDR3aa: CSAREPSGAHNEQFF

j_gene: TRBJ2-3
abundance: many
v_gene: TRBV5-1
d_gene: TRBD1
CDR3nt: TGCGCCAGCAGCAAACCGGGACAGGGGGTAGATACGCAGTATTTT
CDR3aa: CASSKPGQGVDTQYF

j_gene: TRBJ2-7
abundance: many
v_gene: TRBV7-9
d_gene: NA
CDR3nt: TGTGCCAGCAGCCCCACGCTAGTTTCCTACGAGCAGTACTTC
CDR3aa: CASSPTLVSYEQYF

j_gene: TRBJ1-2
abundance: many
v_gene: TRBV7-9
d_gene: NA
CDR3nt: TGTGCCAGCAGCTTGGGGGGCGACTATGGCTACACCTTC
CDR3aa: CASSLGGDYGYTF

j_gene: TRBJ1-6
abundance: many
v_gene: TRBV20-1
d_gene: TRBD1
CDR3nt: TGCAGTGCTAGAGGCGCAGGGGGCACCTATAATTCACCCCTCCACTTT
CDR3aa: CSARGAGGTYNSPLHF

j_gene: TRBJ1-1
abundance: many
v_gene: TRBV18
d_gene: NA
CDR3nt: TGTGCCAGCTCACTCTGGGGGGGGGATCAAGCTTTCTTT
CDR3aa: CASSLWGGDQAFF

j_gene: TRBJ2-1
abundance: many
v_gene: TRBV5-1
d_gene: NA
CDR3nt: TGCGCCAGCAGCTTGGGGGTGGGGCAGTTCTTC
CDR3aa: CASSLGVGQFF

j_gene: TRBJ2-7
abundance: many
v_gene: TRBV6-1
d_gene: TRBD1
CDR3nt: TGTGCCAGCAGCCGGACAGGGACCTCCTACGAGCAGTACTTC
CDR3aa: CASSRTGTSYEQYF

j_gene: TRBJ2-5
abundance: few
v_gene: TRBV24-1
d_gene: NA
CDR3nt: TGTGCCACCAGTCAGCAGTATTCAGAGACCCAGTACTTC
CDR3aa: CATSQQYSETQYF

j_gene: TRBJ1-5
abundance: many
v_gene: TRBV6-1
d_gene: NA
CDR3nt: TGTGCCAGCATTGACCGCAGCAATCAGCCCCAGCATTTT
CDR3aa: CASIDRSNQPQHF

j_gene: TRBJ2-3
abundance: many
v_gene: TRBV7-6
d_gene: TRBD2
CDR3nt: TGTGCCAGCAGCTACCGGGGCGGGGGGGCCTCCACAGATACGCAGTATTTT
CDR3aa: CASSYRGGGASTDTQYF

j_gene: TRBJ2-7
abundance: many
v_gene: TRBV6-4
d_gene: TRBD2
CDR3nt: TGTGCCAGCAGTGAGGAACGGGAGGAGGTCTACGAGCAGTACTTC
CDR3aa: CASSEEREEVYEQYF

j_gene: TRBJ1-5
abundance: many
v_gene: TRBV12-3/TRBV12-4
d_gene: TRBD1
CDR3nt: TGTGCCAGCAGTTCAACAGGGGATTGGGGACAGCCCCAGCATTTT
CDR3aa: CASSSTGDWGQPQHF

j_gene: TRBJ2-5
abundance: few
v_gene: TRBV7-4
d_gene: TRBD1
CDR3nt: TGTGCCAGCAGCTCAGGGGGCCAGGGGATTTCAGAGACCCAGTACTTC
CDR3aa: CASSSGGQGISETQYF

j_gene: TRBJ2-4
abundance: many
v_gene: TRBV18
d_gene: NA
CDR3nt: TGTGCCAGCTCACCGCTAGACTGGGCCAAAAACATTCAGTACTTC
CDR3aa: CASSPLDWAKNIQYF

j_gene: TRBJ1-2
abundance: many
v_gene: TRBV7-9
d_gene: NA
CDR3nt: TGTGCCAGCAGCTTATGGGGCAGAAATAACTATGGCTACACCTTC
CDR3aa: CASSLWGRNNYGYTF

j_gene: TRBJ1-6
abundance: few
v_gene: TRBV12-3/TRBV12-4
d_gene: NA
CDR3nt: TGTGCCAGCAGTTTTGCCCGTTCACCCCTCCACTTT
CDR3aa: CASSFARSPLHF

j_gene: TRBJ2-3
abundance: many
v_gene: TRBV5-8
d_gene: TRBD1
CDR3nt: TGTGCCAGCAGCTTGGTAGGACAGGGATTCACAGATACGCAGTATTTT
CDR3aa: CASSLVGQGFTDTQYF